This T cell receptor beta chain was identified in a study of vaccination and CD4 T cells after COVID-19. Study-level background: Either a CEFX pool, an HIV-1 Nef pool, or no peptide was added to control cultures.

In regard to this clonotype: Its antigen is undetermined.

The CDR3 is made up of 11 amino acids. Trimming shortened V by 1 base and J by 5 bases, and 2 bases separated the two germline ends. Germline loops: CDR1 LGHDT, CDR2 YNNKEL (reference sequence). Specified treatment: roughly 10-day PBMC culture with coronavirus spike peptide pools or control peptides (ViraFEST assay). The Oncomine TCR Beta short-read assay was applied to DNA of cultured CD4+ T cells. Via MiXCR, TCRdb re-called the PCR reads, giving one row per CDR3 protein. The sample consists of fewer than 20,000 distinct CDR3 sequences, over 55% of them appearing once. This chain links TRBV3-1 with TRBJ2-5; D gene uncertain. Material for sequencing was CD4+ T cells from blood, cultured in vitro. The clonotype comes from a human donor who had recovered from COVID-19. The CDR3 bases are TGTGCCAGCAGCCAAGTGGAGACCCAGTACTTC. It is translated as CASSQVETQYF.